This record covers a single T cell receptor beta chain. The use of a sample-barcoded 5' primer and a J-beta primer mix characterized a second PCR of roughly 6 to 12 cycles. All cDNA molecules were each tagged by a template-switch adaptor with 12 random nucleotides. Each sample yielded at least 2.5 million CDR3-containing paired-end reads. TCRdb re-derived calls from the 5' RACE reads in MiXCR, one entry per CDR3 protein. In the table there are approximately 670,000 distinct CDR3 sequences, 40% to 45% of which are singletons. Donors were healthy Caucasian individuals from Russia aged roughly 6 to 95. Per-sample PBMC isolation yielded at least 6.5 million cells. The sample belongs to a study of blood T cells in healthy people across ages. Trimming shortened V by 0 bases and J by 3 bases, and 10 bases separated the two germline ends. This CDR3 is built from 15 residues. Germline V lookup: CDR1 LGHNA, CDR2 YSLEER.

The TCR originated in an elderly man in good health. The sample was blood. J is TRBJ2-3 and V is TRBV4-3; no definite D call. CDR3 amino acids: CASSQEAPGTDTQYF. CDR3 DNA sequence: TGCGCCAGCAGCCAAGAGGCCCCGGGTACAGATACGCAGTATTTT.